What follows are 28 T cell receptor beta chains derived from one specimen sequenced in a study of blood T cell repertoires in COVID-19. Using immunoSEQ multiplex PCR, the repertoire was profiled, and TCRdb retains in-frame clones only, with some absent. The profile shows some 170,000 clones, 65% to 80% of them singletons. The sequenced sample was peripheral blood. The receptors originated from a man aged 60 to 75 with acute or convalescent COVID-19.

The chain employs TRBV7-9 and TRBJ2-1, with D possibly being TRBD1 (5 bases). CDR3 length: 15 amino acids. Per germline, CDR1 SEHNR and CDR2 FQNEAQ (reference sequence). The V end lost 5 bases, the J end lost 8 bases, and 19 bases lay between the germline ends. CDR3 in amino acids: CASSPRTLRADEQFF. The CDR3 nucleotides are TGTGCCAGCAGCCCGCGGACACTCAGGGCCGATGAGCAGTTCTTC.

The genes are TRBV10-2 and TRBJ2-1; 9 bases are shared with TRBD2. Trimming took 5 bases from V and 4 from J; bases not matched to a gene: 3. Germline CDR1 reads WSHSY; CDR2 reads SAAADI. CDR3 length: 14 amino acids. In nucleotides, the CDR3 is TGCGCCAGCAGTTCTAGCGGGGTATACAATGAGCAGTTCTTC. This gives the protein CASSSSGVYNEQFF.

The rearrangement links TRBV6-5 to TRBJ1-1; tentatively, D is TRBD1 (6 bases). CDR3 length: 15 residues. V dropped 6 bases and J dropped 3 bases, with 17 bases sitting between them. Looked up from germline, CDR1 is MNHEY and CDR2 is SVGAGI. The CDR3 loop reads CASSIQGLGDTEAFF. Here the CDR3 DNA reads TGTGCCAGCAGCATACAGGGCCTGGGAGACACTGAAGCTTTCTTT.

Here the CDR3 reads CASSDQTSGGASETQYF. The CDR3 DNA sequence: TGTGCCAGCAGTGACCAGACTAGCGGGGGGGCCTCTGAGACCCAGTACTTC. V is TRBV2 and J is TRBJ2-5, with 14 bases aligning to TRBD2. This CDR3 is built from 17 residues. J gave up 5 bases and V 3 bases, and 8 bases lay outside the gene matches. CDR1 is SNHLY, CDR2 FYNNEI, per germline.

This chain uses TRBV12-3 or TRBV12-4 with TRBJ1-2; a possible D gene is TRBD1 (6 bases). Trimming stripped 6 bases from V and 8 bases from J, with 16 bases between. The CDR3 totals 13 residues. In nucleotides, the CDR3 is TGTGCCAGCAGGATCTCAACAGGGTCGGGCTACACCTTC. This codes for CASRISTGSGYTF.

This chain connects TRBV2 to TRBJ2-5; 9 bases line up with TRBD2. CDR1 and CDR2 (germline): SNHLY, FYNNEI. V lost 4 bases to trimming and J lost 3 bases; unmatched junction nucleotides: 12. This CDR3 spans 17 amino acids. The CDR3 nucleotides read TGTGCCAGCAGTGCCACCCAACTAGCGGGCTTAAAAGAGACCCAGTACTTC. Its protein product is CASSATQLAGLKETQYF.

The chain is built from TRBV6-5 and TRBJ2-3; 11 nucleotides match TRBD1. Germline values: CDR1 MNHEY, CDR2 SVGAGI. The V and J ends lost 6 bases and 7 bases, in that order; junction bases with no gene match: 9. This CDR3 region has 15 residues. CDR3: CASRRGQGAKYTQYF. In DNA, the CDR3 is TGTGCCAGCAGAAGAGGACAGGGGGCGAAGTATACGCAGTATTTT.

The CDR3 nucleotides read TGCGCCAGCAGCCACTATCCGGGACAGGGGGGCGCTGAAGCTTTCTTT. It is translated as CASSHYPGQGGAEAFF. The chain employs TRBV4-1 and TRBJ1-1; TRBD1 aligns across 11 bases. CDR3 length equals 16 residues. Per the germline V gene, CDR1 is MGHRA and CDR2 is YSYEKL. The V segment lost 3 bases and the J segment 6 bases; nucleotides outside the gene matches: 9.

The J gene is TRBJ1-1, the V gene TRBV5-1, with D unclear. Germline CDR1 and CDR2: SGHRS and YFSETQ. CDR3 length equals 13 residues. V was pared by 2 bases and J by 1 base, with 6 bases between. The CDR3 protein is CASSFTANTEAFF. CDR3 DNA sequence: TGCGCCAGCAGCTTTACAGCGAACACTGAAGCTTTCTTT.

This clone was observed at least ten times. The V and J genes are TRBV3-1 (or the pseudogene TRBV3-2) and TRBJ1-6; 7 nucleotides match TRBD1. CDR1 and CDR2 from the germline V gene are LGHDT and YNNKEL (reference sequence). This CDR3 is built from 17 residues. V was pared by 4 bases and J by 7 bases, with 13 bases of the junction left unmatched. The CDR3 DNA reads TGTGCCAGCAGCCGCTTCACCCCGGGACAGCCCAATTCACCCCTCCACTTT. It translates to CASSRFTPGQPNSPLHF.

The CDR3 spells CASSLIGVLNPNTEAFF. The DNA for the CDR3 is TGTGCCAGCTCACTAATCGGGGTCTTAAACCCTAACACTGAAGCTTTCTTT. The chain has TRBV18 and TRBJ1-1; no clear D. The germline gives CDR1 KGHSH, CDR2 LQKENI. Trimming shortened V by 4 bases and J by 2 bases, and 20 bases separated the two germline ends. The CDR3 is 17 amino acids.

Here the CDR3 reads CASGLEWATGYTF. In DNA, the CDR3 is TGTGCTAGTGGTTTGGAGTGGGCCACCGGCTACACCTTC. The V gene is TRBV12-5, the J gene TRBJ1-2; no firm D call. The V and J ends lost 1 base and 8 bases respectively, with 11 bases between them. Germline CDR1 LGHNT, CDR2 FRNRAP. The CDR3 consists of 13 residues.

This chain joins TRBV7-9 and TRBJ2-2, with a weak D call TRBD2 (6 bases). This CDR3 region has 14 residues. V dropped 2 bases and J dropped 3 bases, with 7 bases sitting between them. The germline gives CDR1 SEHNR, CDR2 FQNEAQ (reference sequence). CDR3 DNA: TGTGCCAGCAGCTTATTAGCGGACACCGGGGAGCTGTTTTTT. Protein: CASSLLADTGELFF.

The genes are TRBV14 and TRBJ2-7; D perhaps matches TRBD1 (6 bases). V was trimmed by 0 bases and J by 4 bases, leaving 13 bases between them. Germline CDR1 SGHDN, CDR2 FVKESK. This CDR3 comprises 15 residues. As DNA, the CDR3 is TGTGCCAGCAGCCAAGATATTGACAGGAGATACGAGCAGTACTTC. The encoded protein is CASSQDIDRRYEQYF.

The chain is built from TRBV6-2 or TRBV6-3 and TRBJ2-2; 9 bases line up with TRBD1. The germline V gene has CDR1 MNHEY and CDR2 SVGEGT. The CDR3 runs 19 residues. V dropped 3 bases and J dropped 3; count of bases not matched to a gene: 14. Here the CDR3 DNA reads TGTGCCAGCAGTTATTCCCCAGGACAGGGGACGGTCGACACCGGGGAGCTGTTTTTT. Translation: CASSYSPGQGTVDTGELFF.

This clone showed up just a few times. CDR3 sequence reads: CASSSSGGNTEAFF. DNA of the CDR3: TGTGCCAGTAGTTCCTCAGGGGGCAACACTGAAGCTTTCTTT. This sequence joins TRBV19 and TRBJ1-1; 8 nucleotides align to TRBD1. V shed 5 bases and J 2 bases; nucleotides not matched to a gene: 4. Germline V gives CDR1 LNHDA, CDR2 SQIVND (reference sequence). The CDR3 loop spans 14 amino acids. Together with reference TRBV19 and TRBJ1-1, the CDR3 gives the full variable domain: DGGITQSPKYLFRKEGQNVTLSCEQNLNHDAMYWYRQDPGQGLRLIYYSQIVNDFQKGDIAEGYSVSREKKESFPLTVTSAQKNPTAFYLCASSSSGGNTEAFFGQGTRLTVV.

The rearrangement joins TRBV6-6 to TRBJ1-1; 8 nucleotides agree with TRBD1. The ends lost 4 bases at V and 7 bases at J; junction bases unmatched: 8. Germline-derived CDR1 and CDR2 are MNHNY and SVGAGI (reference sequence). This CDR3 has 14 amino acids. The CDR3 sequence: CASSFPGTGSEAFF. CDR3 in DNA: TGTGCCAGCAGTTTCCCCGGGACAGGCAGTGAAGCTTTCTTT.

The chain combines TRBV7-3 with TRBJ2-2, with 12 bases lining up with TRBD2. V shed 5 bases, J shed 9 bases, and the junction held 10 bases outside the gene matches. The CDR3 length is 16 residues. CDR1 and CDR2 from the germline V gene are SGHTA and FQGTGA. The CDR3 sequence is CASSERPSGGARELFF. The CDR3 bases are TGTGCCAGCAGCGAACGGCCTAGCGGGGGGGCCAGGGAGCTGTTTTTT.

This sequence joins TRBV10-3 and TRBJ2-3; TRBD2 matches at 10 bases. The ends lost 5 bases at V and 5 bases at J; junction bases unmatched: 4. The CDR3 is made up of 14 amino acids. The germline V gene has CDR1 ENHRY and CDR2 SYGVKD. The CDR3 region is CAISRSGGEDTQYF. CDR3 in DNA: TGTGCCATCAGTAGGAGCGGGGGGGAAGATACGCAGTATTTT.

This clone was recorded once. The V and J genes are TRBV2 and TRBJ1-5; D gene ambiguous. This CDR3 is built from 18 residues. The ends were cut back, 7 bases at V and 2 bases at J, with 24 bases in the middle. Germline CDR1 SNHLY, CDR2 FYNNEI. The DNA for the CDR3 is TGTGCCAGCACCAGCGCCCGCAGCTCGTGGGGAGGCAATCAGCCCCAGCATTTT. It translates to CASTSARSSWGGNQPQHF.

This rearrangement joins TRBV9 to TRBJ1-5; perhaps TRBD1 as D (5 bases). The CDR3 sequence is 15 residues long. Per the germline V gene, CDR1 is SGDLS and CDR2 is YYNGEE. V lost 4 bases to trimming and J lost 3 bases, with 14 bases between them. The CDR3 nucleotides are TGTGCCAGCAGCAAAGAAGGGGCCGACAATCAGCCCCAGCATTTT. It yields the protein CASSKEGADNQPQHF. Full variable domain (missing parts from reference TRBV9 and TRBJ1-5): DSGVTQTPKHLITATGQRVTLRCSPRSGDLSVYWYQQSLDQGLQFLIQYYNGEERAKGNILERFSAQQFPDLHSELNLSSLELGDSALYFCASSKEGADNQPQHFGDGTRLSIL.

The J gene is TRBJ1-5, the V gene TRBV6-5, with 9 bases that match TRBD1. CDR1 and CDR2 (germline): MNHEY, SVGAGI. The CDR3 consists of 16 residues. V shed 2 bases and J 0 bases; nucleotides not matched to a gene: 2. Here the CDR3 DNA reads TGTGCCAGCAGTTACGGGACAGGGAATAGCAATCAGCCCCAGCATTTT. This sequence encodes CASSYGTGNSNQPQHF.

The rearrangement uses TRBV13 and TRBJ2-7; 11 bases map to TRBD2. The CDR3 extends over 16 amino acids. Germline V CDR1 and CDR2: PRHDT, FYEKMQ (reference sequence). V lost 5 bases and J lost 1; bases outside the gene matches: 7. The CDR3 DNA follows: TGTGCCAGCAGCCCCACCGGGACTAGCGGATCCTACGAGCAGTACTTC. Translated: CASSPTGTSGSYEQYF.

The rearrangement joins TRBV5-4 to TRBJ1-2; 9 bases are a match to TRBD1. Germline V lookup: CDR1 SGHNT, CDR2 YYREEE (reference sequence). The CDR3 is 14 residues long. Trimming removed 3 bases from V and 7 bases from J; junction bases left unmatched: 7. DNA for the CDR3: TGTGCCAGCAGCTCCCCCGGACAGGGGCTTGGCTACACCTTC. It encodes CASSSPGQGLGYTF.

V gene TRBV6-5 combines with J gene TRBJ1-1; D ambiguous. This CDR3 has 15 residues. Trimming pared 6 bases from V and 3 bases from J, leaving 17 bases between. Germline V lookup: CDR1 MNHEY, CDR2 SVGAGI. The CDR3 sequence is CASSRGVDRDTEAFF. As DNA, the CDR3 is TGTGCCAGCAGCCGAGGAGTTGACCGGGACACTGAAGCTTTCTTT.

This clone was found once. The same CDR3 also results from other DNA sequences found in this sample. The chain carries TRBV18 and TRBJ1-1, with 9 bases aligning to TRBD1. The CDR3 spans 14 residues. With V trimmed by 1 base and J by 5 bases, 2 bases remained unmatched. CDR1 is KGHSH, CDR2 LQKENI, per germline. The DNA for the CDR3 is TGTGCCAGCTCACCACAAGACAGGGGGACTGAAGCTTTCTTT. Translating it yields CASSPQDRGTEAFF.

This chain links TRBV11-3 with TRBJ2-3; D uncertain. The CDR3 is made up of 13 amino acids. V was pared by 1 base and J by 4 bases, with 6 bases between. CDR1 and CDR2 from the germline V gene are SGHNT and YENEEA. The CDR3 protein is CASSLAAADTQYF. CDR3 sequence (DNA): TGTGCCAGCAGCTTAGCTGCGGCAGATACGCAGTATTTT.

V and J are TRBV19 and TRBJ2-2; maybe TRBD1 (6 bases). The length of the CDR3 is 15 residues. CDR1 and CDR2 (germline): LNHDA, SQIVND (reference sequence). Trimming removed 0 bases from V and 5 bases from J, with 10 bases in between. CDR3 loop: CASSIEDSTTGELFF. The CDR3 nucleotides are TGTGCCAGTAGTATAGAGGACAGCACGACCGGGGAGCTGTTTTTT.